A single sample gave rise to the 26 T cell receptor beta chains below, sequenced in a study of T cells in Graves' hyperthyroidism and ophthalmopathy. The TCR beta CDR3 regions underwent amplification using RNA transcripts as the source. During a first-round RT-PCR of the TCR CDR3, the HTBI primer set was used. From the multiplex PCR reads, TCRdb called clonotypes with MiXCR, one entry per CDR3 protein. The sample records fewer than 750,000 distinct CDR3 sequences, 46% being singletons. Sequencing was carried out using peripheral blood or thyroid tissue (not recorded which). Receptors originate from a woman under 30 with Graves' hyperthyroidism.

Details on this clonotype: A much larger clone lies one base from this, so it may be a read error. The CDR3 DNA sequence: TGTGCCAGCAGCTTAAGTCTAGCGGGACTCGAGGACGAGCAGTACTTC. Encoded protein: CASSLSLAGLEDEQYF. The V and J genes are TRBV5-6 and TRBJ2-7, with 9 bases that match TRBD2. The CDR3 has 16 amino acids. Trimming took 2 bases from V and 5 from J; bases not matched to a gene: 11. CDR1 and CDR2 (germline): SGHDT, YYEEEE.

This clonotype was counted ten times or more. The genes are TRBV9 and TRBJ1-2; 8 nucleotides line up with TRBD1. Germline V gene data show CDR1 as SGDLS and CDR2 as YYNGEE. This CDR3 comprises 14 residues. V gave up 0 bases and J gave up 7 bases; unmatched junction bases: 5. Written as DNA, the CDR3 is TGTGCCAGCAGCGTAGGTGACAGGGGTCGTGGCTACACCTTC. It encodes CASSVGDRGRGYTF.

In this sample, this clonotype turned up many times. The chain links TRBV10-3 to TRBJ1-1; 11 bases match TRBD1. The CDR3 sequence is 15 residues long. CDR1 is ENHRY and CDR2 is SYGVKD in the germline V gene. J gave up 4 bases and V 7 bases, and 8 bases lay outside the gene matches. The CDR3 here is CAITTDGTGGTEAFF. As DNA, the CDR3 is TGTGCCATCACTACGGACGGGACAGGGGGCACTGAAGCTTTCTTT.

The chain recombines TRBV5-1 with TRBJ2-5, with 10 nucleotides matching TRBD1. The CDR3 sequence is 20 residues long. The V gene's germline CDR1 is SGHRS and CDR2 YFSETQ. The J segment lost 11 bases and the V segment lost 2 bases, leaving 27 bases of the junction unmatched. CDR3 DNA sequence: TGCGCCAGCAGCTTACACGGACTCCCTTGGACAGGGGGGGACACAGATACGCAGTACTTC. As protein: CASSLHGLPWTGGDTDTQYF.

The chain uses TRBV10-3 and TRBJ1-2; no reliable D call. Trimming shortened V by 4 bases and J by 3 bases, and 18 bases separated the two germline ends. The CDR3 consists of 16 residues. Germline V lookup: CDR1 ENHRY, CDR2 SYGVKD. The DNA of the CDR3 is TGTGCCATCAGTGCTAGCGAGGCTGGACGACACTATGGCTACACCTTC. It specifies CAISASEAGRHYGYTF.

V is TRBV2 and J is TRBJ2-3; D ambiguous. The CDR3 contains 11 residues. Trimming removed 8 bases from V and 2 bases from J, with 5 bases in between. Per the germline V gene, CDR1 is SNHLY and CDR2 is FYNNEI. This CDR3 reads CASRITDTQYF. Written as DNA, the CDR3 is TGTGCCAGCCGTATCACAGATACGCAGTATTTT.

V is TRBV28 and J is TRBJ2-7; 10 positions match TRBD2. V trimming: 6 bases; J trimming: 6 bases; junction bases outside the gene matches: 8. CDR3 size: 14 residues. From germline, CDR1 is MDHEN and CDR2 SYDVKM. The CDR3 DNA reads TGTGCCAGCAGGAGCGGGAGGGTGAGAGGCGAGCAGTACTTC. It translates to CASRSGRVRGEQYF.

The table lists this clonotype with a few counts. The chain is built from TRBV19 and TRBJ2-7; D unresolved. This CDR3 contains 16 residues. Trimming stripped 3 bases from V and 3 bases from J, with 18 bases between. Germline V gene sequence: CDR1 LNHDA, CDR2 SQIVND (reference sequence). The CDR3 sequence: CASSIFMNPPSYEQYF. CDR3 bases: TGTGCCAGTAGTATCTTCATGAACCCTCCGAGCTACGAGCAGTACTTC.

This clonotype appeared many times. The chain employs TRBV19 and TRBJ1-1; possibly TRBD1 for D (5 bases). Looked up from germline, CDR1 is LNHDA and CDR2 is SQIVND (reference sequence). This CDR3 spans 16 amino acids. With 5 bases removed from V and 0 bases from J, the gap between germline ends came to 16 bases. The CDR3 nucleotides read TGTGCCAGTAGTTCCGAAACGACAGCCATGAACACTGAAGCTTTCTTT. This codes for CASSSETTAMNTEAFF.

The CDR3 loop reads CASSGQGWGEKLFF. The CDR3 DNA reads as TGTGCCAGTAGTGGACAGGGATGGGGTGAAAAACTGTTTTTT. V is TRBV19 and J is TRBJ1-4, with 8 nucleotides matching TRBD1. Per the germline V gene, CDR1 is LNHDA and CDR2 is SQIVND (reference sequence). The J segment lost 7 bases and the V segment lost 5 bases, leaving 6 bases of the junction unmatched. This CDR3 is built from 14 residues.

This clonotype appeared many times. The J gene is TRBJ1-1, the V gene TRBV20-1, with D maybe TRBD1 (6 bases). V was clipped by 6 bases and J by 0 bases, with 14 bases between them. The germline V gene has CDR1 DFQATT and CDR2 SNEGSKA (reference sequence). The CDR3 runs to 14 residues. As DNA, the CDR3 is TGCAGTGCCTGGGGGCCAGACATGAACACTGAAGCTTTCTTT. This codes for CSAWGPDMNTEAFF.

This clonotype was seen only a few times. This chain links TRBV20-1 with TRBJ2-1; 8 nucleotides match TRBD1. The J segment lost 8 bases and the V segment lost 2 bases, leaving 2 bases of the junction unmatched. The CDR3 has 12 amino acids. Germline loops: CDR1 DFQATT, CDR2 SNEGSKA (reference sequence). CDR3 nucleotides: TGCAGTGCTAGACAGGGGGCCTATGAGCAGTTCTTC. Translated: CSARQGAYEQFF.

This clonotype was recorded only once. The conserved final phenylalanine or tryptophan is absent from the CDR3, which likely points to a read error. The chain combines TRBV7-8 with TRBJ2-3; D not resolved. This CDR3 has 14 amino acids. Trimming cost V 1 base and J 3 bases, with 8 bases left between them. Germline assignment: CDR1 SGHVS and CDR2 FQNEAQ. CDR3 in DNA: TGTGCCAGCAGCTTAGAGACCGGGACAGATACGCAGTATCTT. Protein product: CASSLETGTDTQYL.

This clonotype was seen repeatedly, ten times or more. CDR3: CASNSRGEAFF. The CDR3 coding sequence is TGTGCCAGCAATTCTCGGGGGGAAGCTTTCTTT. The rearrangement joins TRBV12-3 or TRBV12-4 to TRBJ1-1, with D perhaps TRBD1 (5 bases). V lost 7 bases, J lost 8 bases, and 11 bases lay in between. The CDR3 loop spans 11 amino acids.

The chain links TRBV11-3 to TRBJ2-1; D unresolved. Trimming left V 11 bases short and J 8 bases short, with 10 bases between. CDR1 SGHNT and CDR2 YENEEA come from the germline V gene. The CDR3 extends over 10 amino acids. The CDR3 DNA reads TGTGCCGAGGCGAACTATGAGCAGTTCTTC. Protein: CAEANYEQFF.

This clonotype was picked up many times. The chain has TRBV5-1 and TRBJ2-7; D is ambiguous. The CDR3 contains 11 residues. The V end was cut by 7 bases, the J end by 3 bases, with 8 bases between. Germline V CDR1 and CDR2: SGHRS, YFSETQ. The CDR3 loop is CASRGSYEQYF. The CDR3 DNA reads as TGCGCCAGCCGTGGCAGCTACGAGCAGTACTTC.

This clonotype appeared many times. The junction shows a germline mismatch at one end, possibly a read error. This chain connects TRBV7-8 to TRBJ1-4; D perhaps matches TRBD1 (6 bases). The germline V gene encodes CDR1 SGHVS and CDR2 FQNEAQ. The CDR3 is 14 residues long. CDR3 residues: CASSVAGANEKLFF. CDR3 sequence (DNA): TGTGCCAGCAGCGTAGCAGGGGCTAATGAAAAACTGTTTTTT. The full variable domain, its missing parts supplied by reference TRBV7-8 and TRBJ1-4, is GAGVSQSPRYKVAKRGQDVALRCDPISGHVSLFWYQQALGQGPEFLTYFQNEAQLDKSGLPSDRFFAERPEGSVSTLKIQRTQQEDSAVYLCASSVAGANEKLFFGSGTQLSVL.

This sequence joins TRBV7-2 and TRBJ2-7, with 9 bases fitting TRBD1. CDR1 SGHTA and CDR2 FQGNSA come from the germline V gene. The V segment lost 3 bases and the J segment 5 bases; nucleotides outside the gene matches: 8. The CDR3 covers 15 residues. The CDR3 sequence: CASSLGRGQGNEQYF. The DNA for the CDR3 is TGTGCCAGCAGCTTGGGGAGGGGACAGGGAAACGAGCAGTACTTC.

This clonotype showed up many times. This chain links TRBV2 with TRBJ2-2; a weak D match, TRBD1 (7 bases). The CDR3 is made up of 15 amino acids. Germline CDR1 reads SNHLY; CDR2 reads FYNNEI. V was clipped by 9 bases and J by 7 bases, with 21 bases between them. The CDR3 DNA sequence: TGTGCCAGTCGCGGGGACAGCACTTTGGTCGGGGAGCTGTTTTTT. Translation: CASRGDSTLVGELFF.

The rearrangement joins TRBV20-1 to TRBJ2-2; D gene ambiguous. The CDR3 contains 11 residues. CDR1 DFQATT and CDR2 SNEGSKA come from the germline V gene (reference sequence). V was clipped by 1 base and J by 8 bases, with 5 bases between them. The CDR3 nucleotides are TGCAGTGCTAGAGGGGCGGGGGAGCTGTTTTTT. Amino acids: CSARGAGELFF.

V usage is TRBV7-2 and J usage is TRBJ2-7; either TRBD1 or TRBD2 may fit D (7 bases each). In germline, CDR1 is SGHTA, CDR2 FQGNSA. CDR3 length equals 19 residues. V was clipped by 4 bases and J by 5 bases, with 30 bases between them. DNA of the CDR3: TGTGCCAGCAGCTCCAGGGGGAGGGCCCGCGGGACAGTTTTGGACGAGCAGTACTTC. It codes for CASSSRGRARGTVLDEQYF.

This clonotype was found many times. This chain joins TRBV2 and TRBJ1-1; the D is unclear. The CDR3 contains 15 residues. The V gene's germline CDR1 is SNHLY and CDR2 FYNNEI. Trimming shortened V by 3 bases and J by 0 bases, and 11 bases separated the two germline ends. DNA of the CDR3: TGTGCCAGCAGTGACCCCGAGGCAATGAACACTGAAGCTTTCTTT. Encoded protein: CASSDPEAMNTEAFF.

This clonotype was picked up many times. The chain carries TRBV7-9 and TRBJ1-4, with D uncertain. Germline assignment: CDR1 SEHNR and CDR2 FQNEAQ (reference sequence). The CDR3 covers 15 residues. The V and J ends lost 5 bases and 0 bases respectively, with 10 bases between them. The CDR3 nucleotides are TGTGCCAGCAGCAGCTTATACGCAACTAATGAAAAACTGTTTTTT. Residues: CASSSLYATNEKLFF.

CDR3 protein: CATSRPQGEGNSPLHF. The CDR3 DNA reads TGTGCCACCAGCAGACCACAGGGAGAGGGTAATTCACCCCTCCACTTT. The chain couples TRBV15 to TRBJ1-6; D may be TRBD1 (6 bases). Germline V lookup: CDR1 LNHNV, CDR2 YYDKDF (reference sequence). The CDR3 contains 16 residues. Trimming pared 2 bases from V and 6 bases from J, leaving 14 bases between.

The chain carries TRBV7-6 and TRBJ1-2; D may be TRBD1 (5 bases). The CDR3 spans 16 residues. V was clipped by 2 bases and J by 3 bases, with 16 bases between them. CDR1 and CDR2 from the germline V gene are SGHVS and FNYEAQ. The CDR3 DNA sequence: TGTGCCAGCAGCTTAATGTCAGGAGACAGAGACTATGGCTACACCTTC. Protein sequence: CASSLMSGDRDYGYTF.

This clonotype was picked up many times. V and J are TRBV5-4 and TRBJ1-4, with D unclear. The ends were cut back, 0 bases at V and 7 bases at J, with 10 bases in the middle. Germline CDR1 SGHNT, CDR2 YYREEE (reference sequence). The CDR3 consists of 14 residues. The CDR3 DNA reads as TGTGCCAGCAGCTTGGGAGGGCTCGGTGAAAAACTGTTTTTT. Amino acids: CASSLGGLGEKLFF.